These 25 T cell receptor beta chains share one sample of origin, sequenced in a study of STAT5B mutations in CD4+ large granular lymphocyte leukemia. The data were produced by immunoSEQ multiplex PCR, yet TCRdb's version contains in-frame clones alone and is incomplete. Altogether some 51,000 clones are present, approximately 84% being singletons, with the ten largest covering approximately 0.4%. The sequenced sample was CD4+ T cells from blood buffy coats. The receptors here all came from a human donor in good health.

J is TRBJ1-2 and V is TRBV28; possibly TRBD1 for D (5 bases). The ends were cut back, 3 bases at V and 7 bases at J, with 12 bases in the middle. CDR3 length equals 13 residues. Germline CDR1 is MDHEN and CDR2 is SYDVKM. CDR3 in amino acids: CASSFEGAPGYTF. CDR3 DNA sequence: TGTGCCAGCAGTTTTGAAGGGGCCCCTGGCTACACCTTC.

The DNA for the CDR3 is TGTGCCAGCAGTCGTGGGACGGGACAAGAGACCCAGTACTTC. Translated: CASSRGTGQETQYF. J is TRBJ2-5 and V is TRBV2, with D perhaps being TRBD1 or TRBD2 (5 bases each). Germline assignment: CDR1 SNHLY and CDR2 FYNNEI. This CDR3 is 14 amino acids long. Trimming took 5 bases from V and 2 from J, leaving 12 bases between them.

The table lists this clone with a few counts. This chain joins TRBV2 and TRBJ2-2, with D perhaps matching TRBD1 (7 bases). V lost 11 bases and J lost 5, with 21 bases in between. The CDR3 is made up of 15 amino acids. CDR1 SNHLY and CDR2 FYNNEI come from the germline V gene. The CDR3 is CAGRTSTGRTGELFF. CDR3 nucleotide sequence: TGTGCCGGGCGGACGTCGACAGGGAGGACCGGGGAGCTGTTTTTT.

The chain has TRBV25-1 and TRBJ1-4, with D unclear. Germline V gene lookup returns CDR1 MGHDK and CDR2 SYGVNS. CDR3 length: 14 residues. With 1 base removed from V and 8 bases from J, the gap between germline ends came to 11 bases. The CDR3 nucleotides read TGTGCCAGCAGTGAATCCACAGTGCGGGAAAAACTGTTTTTT. Protein: CASSESTVREKLFF.

By proportion, this clone is medium-sized. V is TRBV5-1 and J is TRBJ1-2, with 10 bases fitting TRBD1. This CDR3 is built from 14 residues. V lost 6 bases and J lost 7; bases outside the gene matches: 9. Germline lookup yields CDR1 SGHRS and CDR2 YFSETQ. This chain's CDR3 is CASNAPGQGPGYTF. As DNA, the CDR3 is TGCGCCAGCAACGCCCCGGGACAGGGGCCTGGCTACACCTTC.

V and J are TRBV6-5 and TRBJ2-5, with D maybe TRBD1 (5 bases). Germline assignment: CDR1 MNHEY and CDR2 SVGAGI. Trimming shortened V by 4 bases and J by 5 bases, and 20 bases separated the two germline ends. The CDR3 runs 16 residues. CDR3 coding DNA: TGTGCCAGCAGTTCGGACAAGGGAAGGCCGGTGGAGACCCAGTACTTC. It specifies CASSSDKGRPVETQYF.

The gene calls are TRBV6-5 and TRBJ2-7; 9 positions agree with TRBD2. Trimming removed 0 bases from V and 2 bases from J; junction bases left unmatched: 5. Germline assignment: CDR1 MNHEY and CDR2 SVGAGI. This CDR3 has 16 residues. CDR3 amino acids: CASSYSVGGGAYEQYF. CDR3 sequence (DNA): TGTGCCAGCAGTTACTCGGTTGGCGGGGGGGCCTACGAGCAGTACTTC.

The rearrangement uses TRBV19 and TRBJ2-7; D gene ambiguous. Germline CDR1 reads LNHDA; CDR2 reads SQIVND (reference sequence). Deletions cut 1 base from V and 4 bases from J, with 8 bases between. This CDR3 spans 13 amino acids. CDR3 sequence reads: CASSIGRGYEQYF. In nucleotides, the CDR3 is TGTGCCAGTAGTATAGGAAGAGGATACGAGCAGTACTTC.

The chain couples TRBV28 to TRBJ1-2; D gene uncertain. Germline lookup yields CDR1 MDHEN and CDR2 SYDVKM. V was shortened by 6 bases and J by 5 bases, with 16 bases between the two germline ends. The CDR3 consists of 14 residues. DNA of the CDR3: TGTGCCAGCAGACAGCCTAGGGCCTCATATGGCTACACCTTC. Amino acids: CASRQPRASYGYTF.

In its sample, this clone was seen a few times. This chain connects TRBV5-4 to TRBJ2-7; 7 positions agree with TRBD2. The germline gives CDR1 SGHNT, CDR2 YYREEE (reference sequence). The length of the CDR3 is 13 residues. V shed 4 bases, J shed 4 bases, and the junction held 5 bases outside the gene matches. The CDR3 sequence: CASSLGLTYEQYF. For the CDR3, the DNA is TGTGCCAGCAGCCTGGGACTAACGTACGAGCAGTACTTC.

The rearrangement links TRBV11-3 to TRBJ2-7; D gene ambiguous. Trimming removed 5 bases at V and 0 bases at J, with 23 bases between. The germline V gene encodes CDR1 SGHNT and CDR2 YENEEA. The CDR3 runs to 18 residues. The chain's CDR3 is CASSPYQAAGGSSYEQYF. The CDR3 coding sequence is TGTGCCAGCAGCCCCTATCAGGCGGCTGGCGGTAGCTCCTACGAGCAGTACTTC.

This clone came up once. V is TRBV4-1 and J is TRBJ2-7, with 11 positions matching TRBD2. The CDR3 is made up of 16 amino acids. The V segment lost 0 bases and the J segment 4 bases; nucleotides outside the gene matches: 5. The germline CDR1 and CDR2 sequences are MGHRA and YSYEKL. The DNA of the CDR3 is TGCGCCAGCAGCCAAGACGTAACTAGCGGGGGATACGAGCAGTACTTC. Amino acid sequence: CASSQDVTSGGYEQYF.

V and J are TRBV5-1 and TRBJ2-7, with 11 nucleotides matching TRBD1. This CDR3 contains 15 residues. The germline V gene encodes CDR1 SGHRS and CDR2 YFSETQ. The V gene end was trimmed by 3 bases and the J gene end by 1 base; junction bases not matched to a gene: 3. The CDR3 DNA reads TGCGCCAGCAGCTCGGGACAGGGGGGTTCCTACGAGCAGTACTTC. Translation: CASSSGQGGSYEQYF. Variable domain in full (rest from reference TRBV5-1 and TRBJ2-7): KAGVTQTPRYLIKTRGQQVTLSCSPISGHRSVSWYQQTPGQGLQFLFEYFSETQRNKGNFPGRFSGRQFSNSRSEMNVSTLELGDSALYLCASSSGQGGSYEQYFGPGTRLTVT.

The chain joins TRBV18 to TRBJ2-7; D is uncertain. Germline V lookup: CDR1 KGHSH, CDR2 LQKENI. The CDR3 extends over 14 amino acids. Trimming took 4 bases from V and 1 from J, leaving 11 bases between them. The CDR3 coding sequence is TGTGCCAGCTCACAAAATACGATTTCCTACGAGCAGTACTTC. Protein product: CASSQNTISYEQYF.

The CDR3 protein is CSVEDGGGTEAFF. The CDR3 nucleotides read TGCAGCGTTGAAGATGGGGGGGGCACTGAAGCTTTCTTT. The gene calls are TRBV29-1 and TRBJ1-1; weak D call: TRBD1 (5 bases). V lost 0 bases and J lost 4, with 9 bases in between. The CDR3 spans 13 residues. The germline V gene encodes CDR1 SQVTM and CDR2 ANQGSEA.

Here the CDR3 reads CVASGGLADTQYF. The CDR3 nucleotides read TGTGTCGCCTCAGGGGGGCTCGCAGATACGCAGTATTTT. This chain links TRBV10-3 with TRBJ2-3, with a possible D match to TRBD1 (7 bases). Germline assignment: CDR1 ENHRY and CDR2 SYGVKD. There are 13 residues in the CDR3.

V usage is TRBV27 and J usage is TRBJ2-3; D is unclear. The V end lost 4 bases, the J end lost 3 bases, and 5 bases lay between the germline ends. The CDR3 is 12 residues long. Looked up from germline, CDR1 is MNHEY and CDR2 is SMNVEV (reference sequence). The CDR3 region has the DNA TGTGCCAGCAGTTACGGGACAGATACGCAGTATTTT. This encodes CASSYGTDTQYF.

The V call is TRBV4-1, the J call TRBJ2-3; 11 bases line up with TRBD2. With V trimmed by 3 bases and J by 1 base, 9 bases remained unmatched. The CDR3 extends over 18 amino acids. The germline gives CDR1 MGHRA, CDR2 YSYEKL. The CDR3 region is CASSHRSTTSGGTDTQYF. In nucleotides, the CDR3 is TGCGCCAGCAGCCACCGCTCCACGACTAGCGGGGGCACAGATACGCAGTATTTT.

The V and J genes are TRBV7-9 and TRBJ2-2; D call uncertain. Trimming took 7 bases from V and 1 from J, leaving 10 bases between them. This CDR3 spans 14 amino acids. CDR1 SEHNR and CDR2 FQNEAQ come from the germline V gene (reference sequence). The CDR3 sequence is CASNGNRNTGELFF. CDR3 sequence (DNA): TGTGCCAGCAACGGCAACAGGAACACCGGGGAGCTGTTTTTT.

For the CDR3, the DNA is TGTGCCAGCGGAGGCACAGATACGCAGTATTTT. Protein sequence: CASGGTDTQYF. The V gene is TRBV2, the J gene TRBJ2-3; D not resolved. The CDR3 extends over 11 amino acids. Germline V lookup: CDR1 SNHLY, CDR2 FYNNEI. V lost 8 bases to trimming and J lost 1 base, with 4 bases between them.

CDR3 region: CAWTPGRGIGEQYF. The CDR3, as DNA: TGTGCCTGGACCCCGGGCAGGGGGATAGGGGAGCAGTACTTC. This chain links TRBV30 with TRBJ2-7; 7 nucleotides align to TRBD1. From germline, CDR1 is GTSNPN and CDR2 SVGIG (reference sequence). The V segment lost 4 bases and the J segment 7 bases; nucleotides outside the gene matches: 13. The CDR3 loop spans 14 amino acids.

The rearrangement uses TRBV29-1 and TRBJ1-1; a possible D gene is TRBD1 (5 bases). From germline, CDR1 is SQVTM and CDR2 ANQGSEA. V was pared by 3 bases and J by 1 base, with 12 bases between. CDR3 length: 14 amino acids. The CDR3 DNA is TGCAGCGTTGAGGCCAGGGCCTCGAACACTGAAGCTTTCTTT. Translated: CSVEARASNTEAFF.

V usage is TRBV5-1 and J usage is TRBJ2-5; no clear D. The germline gives CDR1 SGHRS, CDR2 YFSETQ. Trimming took 4 bases from V and 1 from J, leaving 8 bases between them. The CDR3 totals 13 residues. CDR3 in amino acids: CASSVGFQETQYF. CDR3 bases: TGCGCCAGCAGCGTAGGATTCCAAGAGACCCAGTACTTC.

The CDR3 here is CASSYDPGYSGYTF. The CDR3 DNA reads as TGTGCCAGCAGTTATGACCCAGGGTACTCTGGCTACACCTTC. The chain joins TRBV6-5 to TRBJ1-2; D possibly corresponds to TRBD1 (5 bases). There are 14 residues in the CDR3. Germline CDR1 reads MNHEY; CDR2 reads SVGAGI. Trimming took 3 bases from V and 7 from J, leaving 15 bases between them.

The V gene is TRBV27, the J gene TRBJ2-1, with 9 bases lining up with TRBD2. There are 15 residues in the CDR3. In germline, CDR1 is MNHEY, CDR2 SMNVEV (reference sequence). The ends lost 5 bases at V and 5 bases at J; junction bases unmatched: 7. In nucleotides, the CDR3 is TGTGCCAGCAGTGCCCCGGGACTAGCAAACAATGAGCAGTTCTTC. Amino acid sequence: CASSAPGLANNEQFF.